This is a list of T cell receptor beta chains from one sample in a study of a mutant IDH1 vaccine in newly diagnosed glioma. Generated by immunoSEQ multiplex PCR, the TCRdb table keeps only in-frame clones and is missing some. The table shows about 52,000 clones, with over 60% occurring only once. Their specific antigens are unknown. The sample in question was PBMCs, obtained from a glioma patient whose treatment included an IDH1 peptide vaccine. These receptors came from a woman aged 40 to 50 with glioma. Some clones in this sample may be carry-over from other donors' samples. The CDR3 runs from the conserved cysteine through the conserved F or W. The order of the fields is D gene, clone size, J gene, V gene, CDR3 protein, CDR3 DNA. D genes are given only for firm matches. Size values are once, few and many counts, or a class for expanded clones, and some rows have none.

TRBD1,NA,TRBJ1-2,TRBV7-2,CASSLVWGQENYGYTF,TGTGCCAGCAGCTTAGTCTGGGGACAGGAGAACTATGGCTACACCTTC
NA,NA,TRBJ1-4,TRBV29-1,CSAATARTRATNEKLFF,TGCAGCGCCGCGACAGCCCGGACCCGCGCAACTAATGAAAAACTGTTTTTT
NA,NA,TRBJ2-7,TRBV7-8,CASSLALQGRSYEQYF,TGTGCCAGCAGCTTAGCGCTACAGGGACGGTCCTACGAGCAGTACTTC
NA,NA,TRBJ1-3,TRBV14,CASSQDRGSYSGNTIYF,TGTGCCAGCAGCCAAGATAGGGGGTCCTACTCTGGAAACACCATATATTTT
NA,few,TRBJ1-6,TRBV7-9,CASSPGSYYNSPLHF,TGTGCCAGCAGCCCAGGCTCCTACTATAATTCACCCCTCCACTTT
TRBD2,NA,TRBJ2-3,TRBV5-5,CASSLEASPLAGDTQYF,TGTGCCAGCAGCTTGGAGGCCAGCCCACTAGCGGGAGATACGCAGTATTTT
NA,NA,TRBJ2-7,TRBV4-1,CASSPWDKSYEQYF,TGCGCCAGCAGCCCGTGGGACAAATCCTACGAGCAGTACTTC
NA,once,TRBJ1-4,TRBV9,CASSARVTNEKLFF,TGTGCCAGCAGCGCCAGGGTAACTAATGAAAAACTGTTTTTT
NA,NA,TRBJ1-1,TRBV29-1,CSVQLGGRNTEAFF,TGCAGCGTTCAGCTCGGGGGGCGGAACACTGAAGCTTTCTTT
TRBD1,NA,TRBJ2-1,TRBV5-1,CASSGSGQGANEQFF,TGCGCCAGCAGCGGATCGGGACAGGGGGCGAATGAGCAGTTCTTC
NA,NA,TRBJ1-5,TRBV6-5,CASSYGAASNQPQHF,TGTGCCAGCAGTTACGGGGCAGCCAGCAATCAGCCCCAGCATTTT
NA,NA,TRBJ2-5,TRBV5-6,CAGSTGGGWAETQYF,TGTGCCGGCAGTACAGGGGGGGGATGGGCGGAGACCCAGTACTTC
NA,few,TRBJ1-1,TRBV27,CASSLVGSNTEAFF,TGTGCCAGCAGTTTAGTAGGTTCGAACACTGAAGCTTTCTTT
TRBD1,NA,TRBJ1-2,TRBV12-5,CASGLDIQGNYGYTF,TGTGCTAGTGGTTTGGATATACAGGGGAACTATGGCTACACCTTC
TRBD1,NA,TRBJ2-3,TRBV9,CASSVFDRGTDTQYF,TGTGCCAGCAGCGTATTCGACAGGGGCACAGATACGCAGTATTTT
NA,NA,TRBJ1-2,TRBV9,CASSVDSGGVYGYTF,TGTGCCAGCAGCGTAGATTCAGGCGGAGTCTATGGCTACACCTTC
TRBD1,NA,TRBJ2-2,TRBV18,CASSLQGANTGELFF,TGTGCCAGCTCACTGCAGGGGGCAAACACCGGGGAGCTGTTTTTT
TRBD1,NA,TRBJ1-1,TRBV5-1,CASKQGDTEAFF,TGCGCCAGCAAGCAGGGGGACACTGAAGCTTTCTTT
NA,few,TRBJ1-1,TRBV4-1,CASSRIQGEAFF,TGCGCCAGCAGCCGAATACAGGGTGAAGCTTTCTTT
NA,NA,TRBJ1-5,TRBV10-3,CAISESGGGGPNQPQHF,TGTGCCATCAGTGAGTCAGGAGGTGGGGGGCCAAATCAGCCCCAGCATTTT
NA,NA,TRBJ2-2,TRBV29-1,CSVKPQAGELFF,TGCAGCGTTAAACCCCAGGCCGGGGAGCTGTTTTTT
TRBD1,NA,TRBJ1-2,TRBV6-5,CASRTGQINYGYTF,TGTGCCAGCAGGACGGGACAGATCAACTATGGCTACACCTTC
TRBD2,NA,TRBJ2-7,TRBV9,CASSVGASGIGEQYF,TGTGCCAGCAGCGTAGGGGCTAGCGGGATAGGAGAGCAGTACTTC
NA,NA,TRBJ1-2,TRBV7-2,CASSLGGGNYGYTF,TGTGCCAGCAGCTTGGGTGGTGGGAACTATGGCTACACCTTC
NA,NA,TRBJ2-7,TRBV18,CASSPPQSYEQYF,TGTGCCAGCTCACCCCCCCAGTCCTACGAGCAGTACTTC
NA,NA,TRBJ1-1,TRBV7-2,CASSSDQRTEAFF,TGTGCCAGCAGCTCAGATCAAAGGACTGAAGCTTTCTTT
TRBD1,NA,TRBJ2-3,TRBV7-6,CASSLVGERDSITDTQYF,TGTGCCAGCAGCTTAGTAGGAGAGAGGGACAGTATCACAGATACGCAGTATTTT
NA,NA,TRBJ1-5,TRBV6-1,CASSNFRDIPGQHF,TGTGCCAGCAGTAACTTCAGGGATATTCCCGGGCAGCATTTT
NA,NA,TRBJ2-2,TRBV6-4,CAQQWGTGELFF,TGTGCCCAGCAGTGGGGCACCGGGGAGCTGTTTTTT
TRBD1,NA,TRBJ1-1,TRBV12-5,CASGLPSDRRNTEAFF,TGTGCTAGTGGTTTGCCCTCGGACAGGAGGAACACTGAAGCTTTCTTT
NA,NA,TRBJ1-2,TRBV2,CASRTGGELSHASYGYTF,TGTGCCAGCAGAACAGGTGGGGAACTTTCACATGCCTCCTATGGCTACACCTTC
TRBD2,NA,TRBJ2-1,TRBV30,CSGGRSYNEQFF,TGTTCGGGGGGGCGCTCCTACAATGAGCAGTTCTTC
TRBD1,NA,TRBJ2-7,TRBV6-1,CADTGATYEQYF,TGTGCCGATACAGGGGCGACCTACGAGCAGTACTTC
NA,NA,TRBJ2-7,TRBV6-1,CASSEAGHINYEQYF,TGTGCCAGCAGTGAAGCGGGACACATCAACTACGAGCAGTACTTC
NA,NA,TRBJ1-6,TRBV7-9,CASIQTGVTYNSPLHF,TGTGCCAGCATCCAAACCGGGGTTACCTATAATTCACCCCTCCACTTT
NA,few,TRBJ1-1,TRBV11-2,CASSLGLGATEAFF,TGTGCCAGCAGCTTAGGTCTGGGGGCCACTGAAGCTTTCTTT
NA,NA,TRBJ2-1,TRBV11-2,CASSFRGPGYNEQFF,TGTGCCAGCAGCTTCCGGGGGCCCGGCTACAATGAGCAGTTCTTC
TRBD1,NA,TRBJ1-3,TRBV13,CASSFRTGEGGNTIYF,TGTGCCAGCAGCTTCCGGACAGGGGAAGGTGGAAACACCATATATTTT
TRBD1,NA,TRBJ2-2,TRBV4-3,CASSLWTGGTGELFF,TGCGCCAGCAGCCTCTGGACAGGGGGCACCGGGGAGCTGTTTTTT
TRBD1,once,TRBJ1-1,TRBV9,CASSKEGAVTEAFF,TGTGCCAGCAGCAAAGAGGGGGCGGTAACTGAAGCTTTCTTT
NA,NA,TRBJ2-2,TRBV6-5,CASRGPNTGELFF,TGTGCCAGCAGGGGGCCCAACACCGGGGAGCTGTTTTTT
NA,NA,TRBJ1-2,TRBV27,CASSPTGTNYGYTF,TGTGCCAGCAGTCCTACCGGGACTAACTATGGCTACACCTTC
NA,NA,TRBJ1-3,TRBV30,CAWSVGGSSGNTIYF,TGTGCCTGGAGTGTGGGGGGGTCCTCTGGAAACACCATATATTTT
NA,NA,TRBJ2-5,TRBV7-9,CASSPDYPETQYF,TGTGCCAGCAGCCCAGACTACCCGGAGACCCAGTACTTC
NA,once,TRBJ1-1,TRBV7-9,CASSLENTEAFF,TGTGCCAGCAGCTTGGAGAACACTGAAGCTTTCTTT
TRBD1,NA,TRBJ2-7,TRBV5-6,CASSRGTGGEQYF,TGTGCCAGCAGCAGGGGGACAGGGGGCGAGCAGTACTTC
NA,NA,TRBJ1-3,TRBV7-2,CASSLWGGRPLSGNTIYF,TGTGCCAGCAGCTTATGGGGGGGCAGACCTCTCTCTGGAAACACCATATATTTT
NA,few,TRBJ1-1,TRBV10-2,CASRFRAGTEAFF,TGCGCCAGCCGCTTTAGGGCAGGTACTGAAGCTTTCTTT
TRBD1,NA,TRBJ2-7,TRBV5-6,CASSSDRADEQYF,TGTGCCAGCAGTTCGGACAGGGCTGACGAGCAGTACTTC
TRBD2,NA,TRBJ2-7,TRBV11-3,CASSLWGEGEQYF,TGTGCCAGCAGCTTATGGGGGGAGGGCGAGCAGTACTTC
NA,once,TRBJ1-5,TRBV7-6,CASSRMGGSNQPQHF,TGTGCCAGCAGCCGGATGGGGGGGAGCAATCAGCCCCAGCATTTT
TRBD1,once,TRBJ1-5,TRBV10-3,CAISENAGTGTSNQPQHF,TGTGCCATCAGTGAAAACGCCGGGACAGGGACCTCCAATCAGCCCCAGCATTTT
TRBD2,NA,TRBJ2-3,TRBV19,CASSIDGSGGARTDTQYF,TGTGCCAGTAGTATAGACGGGAGCGGGGGGGCTCGCACAGATACGCAGTATTTT